This T cell receptor beta chain was sequenced in a study of graft-versus-host responses after intestinal transplantation. Study details: Recipients received multivisceral, liver-intestinal, or isolated intestinal transplants. Every recipient had anti-thymocyte globulin induction and around 3 years of tacrolimus plus steroids.

With 1 base removed from V and 2 bases from J, the gap between germline ends came to 6 bases. This CDR3 contains 15 residues. Germline CDR1 KGHSH, CDR2 LQKENI. Sequenced by immunoSEQ multiplex PCR; TCRdb stores in-frame clones only, minus some. The sample has 100,000 or so clones; 87% are singletons. A note on this clone: Antigen specificity is unknown.

The receptor comes from a human donor who was the organ donor for an intestinal transplant. The specimen was unstimulated CD4+ T cells sorted from spleen or lymph node cells, collected before transplant. The J gene is TRBJ2-6, the V gene TRBV18; no firm D call. CDR3 region: CASSPREAGANVLTF. DNA of the CDR3: TGTGCCAGCTCACCACGGGAAGCTGGGGCCAACGTCCTGACTTTC.